The TCR beta chain described here comes from a study of control samples from healthy donors and cancer patients. Germline-derived CDR1 and CDR2 are MGHRA and YSYEKL. The ends lost 4 bases at V and 5 bases at J; junction bases unmatched: 13. The CDR3 extends over 16 amino acids. This clone occurred a few times. Method: immunoSEQ multiplex PCR; TCRdb's copy keeps in-frame clones and lacks some. The sample includes 150,000 to 200,000 clones, around 90% of them seen just once. This sequence was found in a man aged 30-40 years in good health. The sequenced sample was blood. The chain recombines TRBV4-1 with TRBJ1-2; 7 nucleotides align to TRBD1. The CDR3 is CASSPYSSTGFYGYTF. In nucleotides, the CDR3 is TGCGCCAGCAGCCCCTACTCTTCGACAGGGTTTTATGGCTACACCTTC.